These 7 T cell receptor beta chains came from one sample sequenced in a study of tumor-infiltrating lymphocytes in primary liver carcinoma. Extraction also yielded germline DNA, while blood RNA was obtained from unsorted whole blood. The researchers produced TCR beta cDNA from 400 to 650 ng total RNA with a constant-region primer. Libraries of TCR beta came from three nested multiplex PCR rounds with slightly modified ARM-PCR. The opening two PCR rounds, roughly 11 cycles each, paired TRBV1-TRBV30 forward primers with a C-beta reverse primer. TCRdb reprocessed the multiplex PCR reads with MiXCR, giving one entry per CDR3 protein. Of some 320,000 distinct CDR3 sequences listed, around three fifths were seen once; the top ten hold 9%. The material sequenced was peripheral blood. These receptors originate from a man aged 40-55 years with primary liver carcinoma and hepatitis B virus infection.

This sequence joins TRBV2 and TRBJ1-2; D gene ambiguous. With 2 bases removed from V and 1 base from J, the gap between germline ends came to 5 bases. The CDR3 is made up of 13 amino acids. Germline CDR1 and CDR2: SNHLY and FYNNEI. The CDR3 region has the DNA TGTGCCAGCAGTGAAAGCCTTAACTATGGCTACACCTTC. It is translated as CASSESLNYGYTF. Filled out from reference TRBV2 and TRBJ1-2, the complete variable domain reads EPEVTQTPSHQVTQMGQEVILRCVPISNHLYFYWYRQILGQKVEFLVSFYNNEISEKSEIFDDQFSVERPDGSNFTLKIRSTKLEDSAMYFCASSESLNYGYTFGSGTRLTVV.

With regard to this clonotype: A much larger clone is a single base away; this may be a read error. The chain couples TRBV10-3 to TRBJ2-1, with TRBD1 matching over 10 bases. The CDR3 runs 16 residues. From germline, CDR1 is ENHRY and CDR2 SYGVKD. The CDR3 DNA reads TGTGCCACCGACAACCCAAGGACAGGGGGTTTAAATGAGCAGCTCTTC. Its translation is CATDNPRTGGLNEQLF.

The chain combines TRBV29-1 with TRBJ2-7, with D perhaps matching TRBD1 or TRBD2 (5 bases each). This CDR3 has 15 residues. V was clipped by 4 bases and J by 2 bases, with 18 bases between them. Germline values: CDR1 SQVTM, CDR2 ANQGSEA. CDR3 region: CSVGLGWGMPYEQYF. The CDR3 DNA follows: TGCAGCGTTGGTTTAGGGTGGGGGATGCCCTACGAGCAGTACTTC.

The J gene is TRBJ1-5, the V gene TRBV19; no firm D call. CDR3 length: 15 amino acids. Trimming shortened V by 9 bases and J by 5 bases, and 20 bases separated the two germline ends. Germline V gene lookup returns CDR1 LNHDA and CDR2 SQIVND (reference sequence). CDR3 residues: CARTRREEYDQPQHF. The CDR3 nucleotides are TGTGCCAGAACCCGCCGAGAAGAGTATGATCAGCCCCAGCATTTT. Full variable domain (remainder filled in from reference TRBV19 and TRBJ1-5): DGGITQSPKYLFRKEGQNVTLSCEQNLNHDAMYWYRQDPGQGLRLIYYSQIVNDFQKGDIAEGYSVSREKKESFPLTVTSAQKNPTAFYLCARTRREEYDQPQHFGDGTRLSIL.

The DNA for the CDR3 is TGTGCCTTGGGACCAGGGGATGGCTACACCTTC. It specifies CALGPGDGYTF. The chain combines TRBV30 with TRBJ1-2; a weak D match, TRBD1 (6 bases). CDR3 size: 11 residues. V lost 7 bases, J lost 6 bases, and 12 bases lay in between. Germline CDR1 reads GTSNPN; CDR2 reads SVGIG (reference sequence).

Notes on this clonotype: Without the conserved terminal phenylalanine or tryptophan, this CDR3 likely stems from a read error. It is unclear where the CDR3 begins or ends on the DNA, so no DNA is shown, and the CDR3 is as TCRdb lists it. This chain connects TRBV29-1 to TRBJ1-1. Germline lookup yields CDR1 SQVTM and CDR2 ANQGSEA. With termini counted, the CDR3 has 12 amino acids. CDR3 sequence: CSVGRTQNEAFS.

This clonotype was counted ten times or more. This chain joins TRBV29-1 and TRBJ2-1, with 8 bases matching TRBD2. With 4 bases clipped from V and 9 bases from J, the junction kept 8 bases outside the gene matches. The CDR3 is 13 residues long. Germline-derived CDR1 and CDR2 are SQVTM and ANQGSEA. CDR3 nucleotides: TGCAGCGTTGTTAGCGGGAACGAACGTGAGCAGTTCTTC. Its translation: CSVVSGNEREQFF.